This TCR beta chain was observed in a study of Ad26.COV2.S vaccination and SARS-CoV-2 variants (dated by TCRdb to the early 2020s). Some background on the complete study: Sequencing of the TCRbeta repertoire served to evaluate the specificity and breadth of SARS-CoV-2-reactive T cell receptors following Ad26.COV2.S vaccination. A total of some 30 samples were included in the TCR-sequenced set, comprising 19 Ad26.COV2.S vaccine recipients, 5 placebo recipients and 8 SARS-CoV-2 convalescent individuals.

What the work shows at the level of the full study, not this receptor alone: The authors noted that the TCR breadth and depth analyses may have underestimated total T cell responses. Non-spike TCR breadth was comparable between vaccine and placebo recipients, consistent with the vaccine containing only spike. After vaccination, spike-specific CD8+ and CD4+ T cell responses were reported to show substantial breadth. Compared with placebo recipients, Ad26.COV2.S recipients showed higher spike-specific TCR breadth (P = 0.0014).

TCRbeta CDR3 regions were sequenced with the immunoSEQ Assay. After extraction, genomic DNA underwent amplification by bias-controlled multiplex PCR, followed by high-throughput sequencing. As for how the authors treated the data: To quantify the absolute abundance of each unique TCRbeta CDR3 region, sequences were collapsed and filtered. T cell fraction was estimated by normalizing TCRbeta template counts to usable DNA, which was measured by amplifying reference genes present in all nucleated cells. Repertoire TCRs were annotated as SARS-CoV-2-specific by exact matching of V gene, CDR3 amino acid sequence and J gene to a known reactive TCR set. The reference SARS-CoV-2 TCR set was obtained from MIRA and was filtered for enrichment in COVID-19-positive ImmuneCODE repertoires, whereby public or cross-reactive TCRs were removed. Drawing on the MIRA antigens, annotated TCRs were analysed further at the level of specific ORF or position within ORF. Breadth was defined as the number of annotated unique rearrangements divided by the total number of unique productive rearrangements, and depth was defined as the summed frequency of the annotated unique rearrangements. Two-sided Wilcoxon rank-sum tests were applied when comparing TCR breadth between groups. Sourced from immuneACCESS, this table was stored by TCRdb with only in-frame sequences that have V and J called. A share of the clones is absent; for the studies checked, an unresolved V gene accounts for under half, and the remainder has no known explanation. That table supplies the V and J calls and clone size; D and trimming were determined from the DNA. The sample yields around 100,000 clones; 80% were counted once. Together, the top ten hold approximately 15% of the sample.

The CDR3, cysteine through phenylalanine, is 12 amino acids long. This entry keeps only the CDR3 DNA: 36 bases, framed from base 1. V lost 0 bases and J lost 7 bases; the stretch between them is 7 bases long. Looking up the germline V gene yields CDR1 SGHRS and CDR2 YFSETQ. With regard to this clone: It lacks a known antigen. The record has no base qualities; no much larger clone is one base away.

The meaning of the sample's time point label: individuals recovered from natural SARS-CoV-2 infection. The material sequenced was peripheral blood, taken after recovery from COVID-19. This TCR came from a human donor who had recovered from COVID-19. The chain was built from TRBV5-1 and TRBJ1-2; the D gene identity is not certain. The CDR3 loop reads CASSLGTGGYTF. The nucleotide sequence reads TGCGCCAGCAGCTTGGGGACTGGTGGCTACACCTTC.